This passage covers 2 T cell receptor beta chains from one sample sequenced in a study of shared clonotypes between healthy human individuals (dated by TCRdb to 2019 to 2021). Libraries were made using the immunoSEQ multiplex PCR assay. TCRdb retrieved this table from immuneACCESS and kept in-frame rearrangements only. Not all clones are present; in checked studies, unresolved V genes account for under half, and no reason is known for the remainder. For this sample there are 1.6 million or so clones; approximately 97% appear just once. The ten largest clones represent roughly 1.2% of the sample. The specimen was naive CD4+ T cells sorted from blood. The cell subset or site label of this sample denotes: CD45RA+ positively selected. Receptor source: a man in his thirties or forties in good health.

This sequence joins TRBV7-2 and TRBJ1-1, with unresolved D. In germline, CDR1 is SGHTA, CDR2 FQGNSA. This CDR3 spans 15 amino acids. With 8 bases removed from V and 1 base from J, the gap between germline ends came to 17 bases. CDR3 protein: CASGMITHTNTEAFF. The CDR3 DNA reads as TGTGCCAGCGGGATGATTACGCATACGAACACTGAAGCTTTCTTT.

A remark on this clone: Likely a read error: the CDR3 ends without its conserved phenylalanine or tryptophan. The limits of the CDR3 on the DNA are not certain, so only TCRdb's listed CDR3 is given. The chain employs TRBV19 and TRBJ2-7. The CDR3 is 8 amino acids long, termini counted. CDR1 is LNHDA, CDR2 SQIVND, per germline (reference sequence). The CDR3 is CASSIVSL.